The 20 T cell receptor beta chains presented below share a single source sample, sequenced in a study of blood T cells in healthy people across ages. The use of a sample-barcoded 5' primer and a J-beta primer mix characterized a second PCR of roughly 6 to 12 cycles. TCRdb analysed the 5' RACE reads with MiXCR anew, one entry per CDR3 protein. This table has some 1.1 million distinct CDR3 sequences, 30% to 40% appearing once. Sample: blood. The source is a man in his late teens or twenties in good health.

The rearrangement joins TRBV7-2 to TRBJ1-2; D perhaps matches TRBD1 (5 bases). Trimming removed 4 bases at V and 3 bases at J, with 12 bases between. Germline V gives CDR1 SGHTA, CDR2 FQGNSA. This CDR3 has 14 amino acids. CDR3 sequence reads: CASSSAGGYYGYTF. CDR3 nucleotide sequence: TGTGCCAGCAGCTCCGCGGGGGGGTACTATGGCTACACCTTC. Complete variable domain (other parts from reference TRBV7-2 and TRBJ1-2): GAGVSQSPSNKVTEKGKDVELRCDPISGHTALYWYRQSLGQGLEFLIYFQGNSAPDKSGLPSDRFSAERTGGSVSTLTIQRTQQEDSAVYLCASSSAGGYYGYTFGSGTRLTVV.

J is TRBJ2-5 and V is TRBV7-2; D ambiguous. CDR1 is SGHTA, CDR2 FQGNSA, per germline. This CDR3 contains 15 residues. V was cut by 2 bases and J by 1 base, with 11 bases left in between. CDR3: CASSLMAATQETQYF. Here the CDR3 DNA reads TGTGCCAGCAGCTTAATGGCAGCTACCCAAGAGACCCAGTACTTC.

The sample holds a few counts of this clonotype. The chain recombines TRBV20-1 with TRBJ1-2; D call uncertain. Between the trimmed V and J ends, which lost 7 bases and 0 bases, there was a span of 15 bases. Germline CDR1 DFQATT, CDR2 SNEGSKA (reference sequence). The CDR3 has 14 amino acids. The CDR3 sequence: CSVGGTLANYGYTF. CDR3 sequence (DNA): TGCAGTGTAGGAGGAACGTTAGCTAACTATGGCTACACCTTC.

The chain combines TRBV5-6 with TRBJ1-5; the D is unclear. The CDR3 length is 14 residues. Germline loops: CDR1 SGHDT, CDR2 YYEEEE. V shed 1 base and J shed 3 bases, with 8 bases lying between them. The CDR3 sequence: CASSLFDNNQPQHF. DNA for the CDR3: TGTGCCAGCAGCTTGTTTGACAACAATCAGCCCCAGCATTTT.

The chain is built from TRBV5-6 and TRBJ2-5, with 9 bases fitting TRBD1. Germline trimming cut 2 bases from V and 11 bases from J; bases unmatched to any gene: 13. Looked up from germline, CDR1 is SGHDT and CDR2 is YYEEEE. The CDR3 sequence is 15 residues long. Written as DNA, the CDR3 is TGTGCCAGCAGCTTCCGACAGGGGGTACGCAATGAGCAGTACTTC. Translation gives CASSFRQGVRNEQYF.

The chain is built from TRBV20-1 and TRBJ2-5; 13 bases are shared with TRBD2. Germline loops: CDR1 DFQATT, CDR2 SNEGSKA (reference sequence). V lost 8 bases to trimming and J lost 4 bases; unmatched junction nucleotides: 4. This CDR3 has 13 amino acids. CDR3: CSSWTSGGETQYF. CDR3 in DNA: TGCAGTTCTTGGACTAGCGGGGGAGAGACCCAGTACTTC.

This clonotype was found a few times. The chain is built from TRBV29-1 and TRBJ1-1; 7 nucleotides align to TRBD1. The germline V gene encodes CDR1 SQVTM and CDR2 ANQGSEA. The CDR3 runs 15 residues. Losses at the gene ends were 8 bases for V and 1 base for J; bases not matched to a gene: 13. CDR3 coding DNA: TGCAGCTCCTTGGGAGGGGGCATAAGGAACACTGAAGCTTTCTTT. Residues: CSSLGGGIRNTEAFF.

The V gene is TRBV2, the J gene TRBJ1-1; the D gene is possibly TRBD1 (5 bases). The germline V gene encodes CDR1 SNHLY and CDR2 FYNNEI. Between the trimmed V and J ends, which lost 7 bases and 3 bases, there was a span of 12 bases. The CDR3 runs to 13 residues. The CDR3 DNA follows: TGTGCCAGCAAGGTCAGGGCTGACACTGAAGCTTTCTTT. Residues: CASKVRADTEAFF.

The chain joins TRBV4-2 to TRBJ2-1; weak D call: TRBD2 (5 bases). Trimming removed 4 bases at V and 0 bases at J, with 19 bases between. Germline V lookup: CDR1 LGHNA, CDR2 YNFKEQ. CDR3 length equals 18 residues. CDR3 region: CASSLNYLLENSYNEQFF. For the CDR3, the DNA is TGTGCCAGCAGCCTAAACTACCTACTAGAGAACTCCTACAATGAGCAGTTCTTC.

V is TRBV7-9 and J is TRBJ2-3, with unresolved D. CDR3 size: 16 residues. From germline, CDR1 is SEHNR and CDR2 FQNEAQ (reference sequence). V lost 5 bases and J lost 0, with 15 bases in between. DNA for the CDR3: TGTGCCAGCAGCCCTTTTGGGCTTACTAGCACAGATACGCAGTATTTT. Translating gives CASSPFGLTSTDTQYF. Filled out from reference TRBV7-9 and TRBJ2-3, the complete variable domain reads DTGVSQNPRHKITKRGQNVTFRCDPISEHNRLYWYRQTLGQGPEFLTYFQNEAQLEKSRLLSDRFSAERPKGSFSTLEIQRTEQGDSAMYLCASSPFGLTSTDTQYFGPGTRLTVL.

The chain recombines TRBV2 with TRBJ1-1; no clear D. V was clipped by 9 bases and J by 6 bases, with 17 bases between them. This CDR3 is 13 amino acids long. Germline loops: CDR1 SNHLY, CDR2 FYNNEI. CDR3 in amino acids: CASNEVQSSEAFF. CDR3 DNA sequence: TGTGCCAGTAATGAGGTTCAGAGTTCTGAAGCTTTCTTT.

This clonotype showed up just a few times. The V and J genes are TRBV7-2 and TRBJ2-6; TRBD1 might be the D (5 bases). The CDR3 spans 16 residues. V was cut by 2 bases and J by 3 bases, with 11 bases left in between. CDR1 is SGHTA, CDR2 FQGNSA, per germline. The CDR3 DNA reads TGTGCCAGCAGCTTAATAGGGGCTGTTGGGGCCAACGTCCTGACTTTC. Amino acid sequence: CASSLIGAVGANVLTF. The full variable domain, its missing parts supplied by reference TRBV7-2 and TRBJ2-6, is GAGVSQSPSNKVTEKGKDVELRCDPISGHTALYWYRQSLGQGLEFLIYFQGNSAPDKSGLPSDRFSAERTGGSVSTLTIQRTQQEDSAVYLCASSLIGAVGANVLTFGAGSRLTVL.

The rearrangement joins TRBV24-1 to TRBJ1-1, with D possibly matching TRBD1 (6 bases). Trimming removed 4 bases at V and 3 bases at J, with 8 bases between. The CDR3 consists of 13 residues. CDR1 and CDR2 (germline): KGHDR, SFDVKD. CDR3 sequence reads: CATSESGDTEAFF. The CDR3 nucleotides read TGTGCCACCAGTGAATCAGGGGACACTGAAGCTTTCTTT.

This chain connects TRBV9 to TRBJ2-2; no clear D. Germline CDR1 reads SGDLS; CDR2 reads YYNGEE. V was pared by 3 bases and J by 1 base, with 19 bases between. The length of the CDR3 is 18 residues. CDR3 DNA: TGTGCCAGCAGCGGGTCGCCGAAACAACCGCAGAACACCGGGGAGCTGTTTTTT. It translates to CASSGSPKQPQNTGELFF.

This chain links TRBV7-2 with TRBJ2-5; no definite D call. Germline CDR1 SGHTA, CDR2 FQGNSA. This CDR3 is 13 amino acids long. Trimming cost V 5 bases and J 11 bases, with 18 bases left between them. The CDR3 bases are TGTGCCAGCAGCAAGGGAACTCCTAATGAGCAGTACTTC. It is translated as CASSKGTPNEQYF.

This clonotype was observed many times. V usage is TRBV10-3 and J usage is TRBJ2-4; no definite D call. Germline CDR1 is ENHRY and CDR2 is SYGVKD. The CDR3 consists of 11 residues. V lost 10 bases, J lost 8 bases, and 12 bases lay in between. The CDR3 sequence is CATVSGDIQYF. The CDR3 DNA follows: TGTGCCACCGTAAGTGGCGACATTCAGTACTTC.

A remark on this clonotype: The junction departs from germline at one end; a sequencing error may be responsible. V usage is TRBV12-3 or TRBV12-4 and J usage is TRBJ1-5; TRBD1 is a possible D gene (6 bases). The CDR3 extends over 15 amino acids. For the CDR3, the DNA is TGTGCCAGCAGTGGGGGCGGAAATAGCAATCAGCTCCAGCATTTT. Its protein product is CASSGGGNSNQLQHF.

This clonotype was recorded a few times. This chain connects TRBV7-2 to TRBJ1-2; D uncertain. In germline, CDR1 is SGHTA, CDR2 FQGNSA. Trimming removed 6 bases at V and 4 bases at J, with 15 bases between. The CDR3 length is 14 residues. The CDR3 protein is CASSPSGSLYGYTF. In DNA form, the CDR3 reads TGTGCCAGCAGTCCCTCCGGCAGCCTCTATGGCTACACCTTC.

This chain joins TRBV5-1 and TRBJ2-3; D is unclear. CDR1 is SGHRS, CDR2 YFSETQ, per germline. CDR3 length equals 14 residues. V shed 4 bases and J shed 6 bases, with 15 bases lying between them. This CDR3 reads CASSPQVRPDTQYF. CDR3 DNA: TGCGCCAGCAGCCCCCAGGTAAGGCCTGATACGCAGTATTTT.

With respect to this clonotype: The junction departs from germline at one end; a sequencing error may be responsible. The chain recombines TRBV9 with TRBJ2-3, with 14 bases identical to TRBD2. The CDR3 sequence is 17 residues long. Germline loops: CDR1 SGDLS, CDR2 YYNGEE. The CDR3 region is CASGVEGLAGDTDTQYF. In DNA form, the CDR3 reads TGTGCCAGCGGCGTAGAGGGACTAGCGGGGGACACAGATACGCAGTATTTT.